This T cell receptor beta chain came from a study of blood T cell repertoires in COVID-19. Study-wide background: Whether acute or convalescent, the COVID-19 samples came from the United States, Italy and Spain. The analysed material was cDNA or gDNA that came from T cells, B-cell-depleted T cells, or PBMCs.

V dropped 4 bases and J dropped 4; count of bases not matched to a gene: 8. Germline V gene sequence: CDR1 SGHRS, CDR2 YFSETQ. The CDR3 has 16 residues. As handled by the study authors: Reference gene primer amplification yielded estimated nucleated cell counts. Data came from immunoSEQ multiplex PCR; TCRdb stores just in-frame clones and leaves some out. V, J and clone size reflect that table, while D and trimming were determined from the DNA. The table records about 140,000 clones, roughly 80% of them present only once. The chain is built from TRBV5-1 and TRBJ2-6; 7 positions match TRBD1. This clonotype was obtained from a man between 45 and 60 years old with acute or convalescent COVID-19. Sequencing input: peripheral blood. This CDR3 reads CASSATGERGANVLTF. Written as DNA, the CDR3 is TGCGCCAGCAGCGCCACAGGGGAGCGCGGGGCCAACGTCCTGACTTTC.